A selection of T cell receptor beta chains follows, all from one sample in a study of vaccination and CD4 T cells after COVID-19. TCRdb re-called the PCR reads through MiXCR, storing one row per CDR3 protein. Among 15,000 to 20,000 distinct CDR3 sequences listed, approximately 48% were seen once. These receptors' antigens are unknown. The sequencing sample was made of cultured CD4+ T cells from blood. Every receptor here comes from a human donor with COVID-19. The CDR3 runs from the conserved cysteine through the conserved F or W. D genes are given only for firm matches. Some rows mark clone size as missing; the rest say once, few, many or name a class of expanded clone.

TGTGCCAGCAGCTTAGGCCGGGGGGGCCTCCGGGATACGCAGTATTTT,CASSLGRGGLRDTQYF,-,TRBV7-2,TRBD2,TRBJ2-3
TGTGCCAGCAGCTCGGATCTAGGTAGAGCTAATCAGCCCCAGCATTTT,CASSSDLGRANQPQHF,few,TRBV7-9,-,TRBJ1-5
TGTGCCACCAGCAGAGGACAGGGGAGATACGAGCAGTACTTC,CATSRGQGRYEQYF,-,TRBV15,TRBD1,TRBJ2-7
TGCAGTGCTAGCCCGAGACAGGGGGCGCGGGCCTATGGCTACACCTTC,CSASPRQGARAYGYTF,-,TRBV20-1,TRBD1,TRBJ1-2
TGTGCCAGTAGGGCCGGGACAGGGGGCGCCATAGCTGAAGCTTTCTTT,CASRAGTGGAIAEAFF,few,TRBV19,TRBD1,TRBJ1-1
TGTGCCAGCTCCCGGGACAGGGCCGGAGCGGAGCAGTTCTTC,CASSRDRAGAEQFF,-,TRBV6-4,TRBD1,TRBJ2-1
TGTGCCAGCAGTGAAGCGCTTTTGGGAGGTAGCGGGGGGATGCAAGAGACCCAGTACTTC,CASSEALLGGSGGMQETQYF,-,TRBV6-1,TRBD2,TRBJ2-5
TGTGCCAGCAGTTTAGCCCCCCTCTACAATGAGCAGTTCTTC,CASSLAPLYNEQFF,-,TRBV27,-,TRBJ2-1
TGTGCCAGCAGTTTACCAGGGGGCAATCAGCCCCAGCATTTT,CASSLPGGNQPQHF,-,TRBV28,-,TRBJ1-5
TGCAGCGCCGGGACAGAAGAAGCTTTCTTT,CSAGTEEAFF,-,TRBV20-1,TRBD1,TRBJ1-1
TGTGCCACCAGCAGAACTACGACAGTAACCTACGAGCAGTACTTC,CATSRTTTVTYEQYF,few,TRBV15,-,TRBJ2-7
TGCAGTGCTAGAGATCTGGAGAGGGCTAATGAAAAACTGTTTTTT,CSARDLERANEKLFF,once,TRBV20-1,-,TRBJ1-4
TGTGCCAGCAGTTTAAAGCACGGGACACCCAAGAGCTCCTATAATTCACCCCTCCACTTT,CASSLKHGTPKSSYNSPLHF,-,TRBV12-3/TRBV12-4,-,TRBJ1-6
TGTGCCAGCAGTGGGATGGGACAGGGGGGTAGCAATCAGCCCCAGCATTTT,CASSGMGQGGSNQPQHF,few,TRBV27,TRBD1,TRBJ1-5
TGCAGTGCTAGATTTAGGGCAGGGGCAGATACGCAGTATTTT,CSARFRAGADTQYF,-,TRBV20-1,-,TRBJ2-3
TGCGCCAGCAGCCAAGAGGCGGGGACGGGGGGCTACACCTTC,CASSQEAGTGGYTF,-,TRBV4-1,-,TRBJ1-2
TGCAGCGTTCCCCGGACAGGGGAGGGGGACTATGGCTACACCTTC,CSVPRTGEGDYGYTF,-,TRBV29-1,TRBD1,TRBJ1-2
TGTGCCAGCAGCTTAGAGACGCTCTCCTACGAGCAGTACTTC,CASSLETLSYEQYF,-,TRBV11-2,-,TRBJ2-7
TGTGCCAGTACGCGGTGGCCGATGAACACTGAAGCTTTCTTT,CASTRWPMNTEAFF,-,TRBV6-2/TRBV6-3,-,TRBJ1-1
TGTGCCAGCAGCTTAGGGGGGGGGCAGTTCTTC,CASSLGGGQFF,few,TRBV7-9,TRBD2,TRBJ2-1
TGTGCCAGCAGTTTATGGCTCGGCAAGAACACTGAAGCTTTCTTT,CASSLWLGKNTEAFF,-,TRBV28,-,TRBJ1-1
TGTGCCAGCAGCCCAACCCGACTGGTTACCGGGGAGCTGTTTTTT,CASSPTRLVTGELFF,-,TRBV7-3,-,TRBJ2-2
TGTGCCAGCAGTGAAGCCCGGACTGGACTCCATGGCTACACCTTC,CASSEARTGLHGYTF,-,TRBV2,-,TRBJ1-2
TGCAGTGCTAGAGATGCATTAGGGGGCAGCTCACCCCTCCACTTT,CSARDALGGSSPLHF,few,TRBV20-1,TRBD1,TRBJ1-6
TGTGCCAGCAGTTGGGGACGGCGATTTGGCTATGGCTACACCTTC,CASSWGRRFGYGYTF,once,TRBV12-3/TRBV12-4,-,TRBJ1-2
TGTGCCAGCAGCCCAAGACTAGCGAACGATTACAATGAGCAGTTCTTC,CASSPRLANDYNEQFF,-,TRBV7-8,TRBD2,TRBJ2-1
TGTGCCAGCAGCCTTAGCGGGGGAGAATACACAGATACGCAGTATTTT,CASSLSGGEYTDTQYF,-,TRBV7-6,TRBD2,TRBJ2-3
TGTGCCAGTAGTATAGTCTCCGGCGGAATCTATGGCTACACCTTC,CASSIVSGGIYGYTF,few,TRBV19,-,TRBJ1-2
TGTGCCAGCATCGCGGGGGGCCAAAACTATGGCTACACCTTC,CASIAGGQNYGYTF,-,TRBV21-1,-,TRBJ1-2
TGTGCCAGCAGTGAAACTGGACTCAGAGCTAACTATGGCTACACCTTC,CASSETGLRANYGYTF,-,TRBV6-1,-,TRBJ1-2
TGTGCCAGCAGCTTAGGGGACTTCTCTGGAAACACCATATATTTT,CASSLGDFSGNTIYF,-,TRBV7-8,-,TRBJ1-3
TGTGCCAGCAGCCCTCAGGACAGGGAGGAAAACATTCAGTACTTC,CASSPQDREENIQYF,-,TRBV5-3,TRBD1,TRBJ2-4
TGCAGTGCTAGGCCCGGGGTCGACCGACGGACCCAGTACTTC,CSARPGVDRRTQYF,-,TRBV20-1,-,TRBJ2-5
TGTGCCAGCAGTGTTGGCAGTACCAATTCACCCCTCCACTTT,CASSVGSTNSPLHF,-,TRBV2,-,TRBJ1-6
TGTGCCAGCAGCTTAATCGGGGGAGATACCTACGAGCAGTACTTC,CASSLIGGDTYEQYF,-,TRBV7-2,-,TRBJ2-7
TGTGCCAGCAGCCAAATGAGGGGACCCTACAATGAGCAGTTCTTC,CASSQMRGPYNEQFF,-,TRBV14,-,TRBJ2-1
TGTGCCAGCAGCCCCGGGGGCAGCTCCTATAATTCACCCCTCCACTTT,CASSPGGSSYNSPLHF,-,TRBV12-3/TRBV12-4,-,TRBJ1-6
TGTGCCAGCAGTAATATTTCGCGATCGAACACCGGGGAGCTGTTTTTT,CASSNISRSNTGELFF,-,TRBV12-3/TRBV12-4,-,TRBJ2-2
TGCAGTGCTACCCGGGACAGCTCCTACGAGCAGTACTTC,CSATRDSSYEQYF,once,TRBV20-1,TRBD1,TRBJ2-7
TGTGCCAGCAGCCTCCCGGGACAGGGGATGCGTGGCTACACCTTC,CASSLPGQGMRGYTF,-,TRBV6-1,TRBD1,TRBJ1-2
TGTGCCTGGATACCTACAGGGGGCCGAACTGAAGCTTTCTTT,CAWIPTGGRTEAFF,-,TRBV30,TRBD1,TRBJ1-1
TGTGCCAGCAGCTTAGGGGGGGCGGCTGAGACCCAGTACTTC,CASSLGGAAETQYF,-,TRBV7-2,-,TRBJ2-5
TGTGCCAGTAACGTTCAAACCCGGGGTACAAGCTCCTACGAGCAGTACTTC,CASNVQTRGTSSYEQYF,once,TRBV19,-,TRBJ2-7
TGTGCCAGCAGCTTAGACATAAGACAGGGGTCGCAGTATTTT,CASSLDIRQGSQYF,few,TRBV11-2,TRBD1,TRBJ2-3
TGTGCCTGTCATCGGACCGCGAATTCACCCCTCCACTTT,CACHRTANSPLHF,few,TRBV7-2,-,TRBJ1-6
TGTGCCAGCAGTTTACGGGCGGGGATGGACATTCAGTACTTC,CASSLRAGMDIQYF,once,TRBV28,-,TRBJ2-4
TGCAGCGAGTCAGGTGGCTACACCTTC,CSESGGYTF,few,TRBV29-1,-,TRBJ1-2
TGTGCCACCAGTGATGCACTAGCGGGGACATACAATGAGCAGTTCTTC,CATSDALAGTYNEQFF,few,TRBV24-1,TRBD2,TRBJ2-1
TGTGCCAGTAGTATAGCAGGACCCCTCAATCAGCCCCAGCATTTT,CASSIAGPLNQPQHF,-,TRBV19,-,TRBJ1-5
TGTGCCAGCAGTTACTCTTTCGCTTATCAAGAGACCCAGTACTTC,CASSYSFAYQETQYF,few,TRBV6-5,-,TRBJ2-5
TGTGCCAGCAGCTTAGCTAGCGCTCGCCAAGAGACCCAGTACTTC,CASSLASARQETQYF,-,TRBV7-2,-,TRBJ2-5
TGTGCCAGCAGCTTGGTGGACACTGAAGCTTTCTTT,CASSLVDTEAFF,-,TRBV5-5,-,TRBJ1-1
TGTGCCAGCAGCCAGCCGGGGGGCTCTGAAGCTTTCTTT,CASSQPGGSEAFF,-,TRBV14,-,TRBJ1-1
TGTGCCAGCAGTTTATGGGGCTCTGAGGGCTACACCTTC,CASSLWGSEGYTF,-,TRBV27,-,TRBJ1-2
TGTGCCAGCAGCCCCCGGGCCAACTATGGCTACACCTTC,CASSPRANYGYTF,few,TRBV7-6,-,TRBJ1-2